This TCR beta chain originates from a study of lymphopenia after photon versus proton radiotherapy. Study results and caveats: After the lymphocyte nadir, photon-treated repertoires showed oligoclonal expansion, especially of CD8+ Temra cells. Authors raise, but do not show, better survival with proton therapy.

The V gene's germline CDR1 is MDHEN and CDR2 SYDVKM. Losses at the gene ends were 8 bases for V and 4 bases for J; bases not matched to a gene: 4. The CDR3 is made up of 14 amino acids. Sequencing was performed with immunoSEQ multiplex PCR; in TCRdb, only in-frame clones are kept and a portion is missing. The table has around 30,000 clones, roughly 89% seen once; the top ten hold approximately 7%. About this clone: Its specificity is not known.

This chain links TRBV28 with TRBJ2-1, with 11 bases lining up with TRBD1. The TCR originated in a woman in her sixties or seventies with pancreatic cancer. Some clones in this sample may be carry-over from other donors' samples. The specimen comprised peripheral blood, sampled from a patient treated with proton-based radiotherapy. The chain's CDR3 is CASARDRGYNEQFF. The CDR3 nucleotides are TGTGCCAGCGCCAGGGACAGGGGGTACAATGAGCAGTTCTTC.